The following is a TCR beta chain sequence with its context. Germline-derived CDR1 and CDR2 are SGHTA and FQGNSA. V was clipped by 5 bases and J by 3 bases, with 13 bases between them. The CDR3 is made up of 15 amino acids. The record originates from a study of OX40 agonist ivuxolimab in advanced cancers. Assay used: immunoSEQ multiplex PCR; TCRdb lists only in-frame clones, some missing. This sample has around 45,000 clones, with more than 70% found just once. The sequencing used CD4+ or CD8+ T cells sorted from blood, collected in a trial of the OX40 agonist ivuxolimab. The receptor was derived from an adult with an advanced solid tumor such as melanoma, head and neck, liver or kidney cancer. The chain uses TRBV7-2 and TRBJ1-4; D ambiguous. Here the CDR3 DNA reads TGTGCCAGCAGCCCCCAGATGGCCCCTAATGAAAAACTGTTTTTT. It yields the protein CASSPQMAPNEKLFF.